This T cell receptor (beta chain) was retrieved from a study of T cell clones after liver transplantation. Here immunoSEQ multiplex PCR was the method, and the copy in TCRdb shows in-frame clones only, minus some. The sample has around 100,000 clones; 75% to 85% are singletons. V gave up 4 bases and J gave up 3 bases; unmatched junction bases: 6. The germline gives CDR1 SGHRS, CDR2 YFSETQ. The CDR3 has 16 residues. This receptor was taken from a human donor who received a liver transplant. The V call is TRBV5-1, the J call TRBJ2-3; 12 bases align to TRBD2. The sequences come from CD4+ T cells from blood, collected before liver transplant. The DNA of the CDR3 is TGCGCCAGCAGCGTAACTAGCGGGGGGCGGACAGATACGCAGTATTTT. This gives the protein CASSVTSGGRTDTQYF.